This T cell receptor (beta chain) was documented in a study of shared clonotypes between healthy human individuals. Broader study findings: It was anticipated that sequencing depth would influence how many clonotypes donors shared. Non-shared clonotypes had lower generation probabilities than those shared by all four donors. Approximately 5% was the fraction of naive CD4 clonotypes found shared across a few donors.

In regard to this clone: Its antigen is not known.

CD45RO-negative, CCR7-positively selected cells formed the naive CD8 fraction, excluding terminally differentiated effector memory CD45RA+ cells. Every donor was a Caucasian adult from Nashville, Tennessee. Per germline, CDR1 SGDLS and CDR2 YYNGEE. The V segment lost 4 bases and the J segment 4 bases; nucleotides outside the gene matches: 7. The CDR3 consists of 15 residues. Using immunoSEQ multiplex PCR, the repertoire was profiled, and TCRdb retains in-frame clones only, with some absent. This table holds about 2.2 million clones, 85% to 95% found once. This chain uses TRBV9 with TRBJ1-1; the match to TRBD1 covers 10 bases. This clonotype originated in a man younger than 30 in good health. Some clones in this sample may be carry-over from other donors' samples. Specimen: naive CD8+ T cells from PBMCs. Here the CDR3 reads CASSPGTGEGTEAFF. CDR3 sequence (DNA): TGTGCCAGCAGCCCCGGGACAGGGGAGGGCACTGAAGCTTTCTTT. Full variable domain (outside the CDR3, taken from reference TRBV9 and TRBJ1-1): DSGVTQTPKHLITATGQRVTLRCSPRSGDLSVYWYQQSLDQGLQFLIQYYNGEERAKGNILERFSAQQFPDLHSELNLSSLELGDSALYFCASSPGTGEGTEAFFGQGTRLTVV.